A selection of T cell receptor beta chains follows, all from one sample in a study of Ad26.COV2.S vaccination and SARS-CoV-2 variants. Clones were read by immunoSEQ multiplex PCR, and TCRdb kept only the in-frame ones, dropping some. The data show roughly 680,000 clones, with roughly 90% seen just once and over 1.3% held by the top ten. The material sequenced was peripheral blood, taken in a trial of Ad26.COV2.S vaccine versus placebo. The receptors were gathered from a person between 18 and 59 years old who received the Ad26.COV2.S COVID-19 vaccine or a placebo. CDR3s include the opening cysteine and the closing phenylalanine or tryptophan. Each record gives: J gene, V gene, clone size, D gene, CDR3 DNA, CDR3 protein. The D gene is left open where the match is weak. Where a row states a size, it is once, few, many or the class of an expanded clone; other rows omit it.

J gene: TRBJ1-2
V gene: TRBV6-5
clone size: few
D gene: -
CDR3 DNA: TGTGCCAGCAGAACTCCCGGACTAGGGTATGGCTACACCTTC
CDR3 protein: CASRTPGLGYGYTF

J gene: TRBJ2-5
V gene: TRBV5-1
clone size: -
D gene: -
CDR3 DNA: TGCGCCAGCAGCTTGGATCAAGAGACCCAGTACTTC
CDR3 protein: CASSLDQETQYF

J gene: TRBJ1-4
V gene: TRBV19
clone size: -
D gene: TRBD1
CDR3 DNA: TGTGCCAGTAGTATAGCCGGGACAGGGAATGAAAAACTGTTTTTT
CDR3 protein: CASSIAGTGNEKLFF

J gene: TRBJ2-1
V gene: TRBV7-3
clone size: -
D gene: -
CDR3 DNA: TGTGCCAGCAGCTTGCAACAGGGAGGGGGCATGGAGCAGTTCTTC
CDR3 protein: CASSLQQGGGMEQFF

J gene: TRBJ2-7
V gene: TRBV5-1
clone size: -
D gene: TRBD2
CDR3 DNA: TGCGCCAGCAGCTTGGACAGCGGTGGGGCGGGAGCCACCTACGAGCAGTACTTC
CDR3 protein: CASSLDSGGAGATYEQYF

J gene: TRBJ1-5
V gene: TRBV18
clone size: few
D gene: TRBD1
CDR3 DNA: TGTGCCAGCTCACCTGGGACAGGGGACTATCAGCCCCAGCATTTT
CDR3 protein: CASSPGTGDYQPQHF

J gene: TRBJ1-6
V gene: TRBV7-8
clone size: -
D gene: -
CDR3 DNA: TGTGCCAGCAGCCCCCGAGGGACCAATAATTCACCCCTCCACTTT
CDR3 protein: CASSPRGTNNSPLHF

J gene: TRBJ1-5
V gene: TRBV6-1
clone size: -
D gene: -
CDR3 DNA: TGTGCCAGCAGTGAAGCCCCGGGACACCTAAACTTGGGGCATAGCAATCAGCCCCAGCATTTT
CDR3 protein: CASSEAPGHLNLGHSNQPQHF

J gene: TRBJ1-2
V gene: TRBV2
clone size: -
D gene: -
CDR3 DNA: TGTGCCAGCAGTGCTGCCAGCTCTAACTATGGCTACACCTTC
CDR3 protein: CASSAASSNYGYTF

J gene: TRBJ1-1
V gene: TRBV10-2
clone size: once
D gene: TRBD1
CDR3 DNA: TGCGCCAGCAGTGTCGTTGGGACAGGGGCGAACACTGAAGCTTTCTTT
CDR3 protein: CASSVVGTGANTEAFF

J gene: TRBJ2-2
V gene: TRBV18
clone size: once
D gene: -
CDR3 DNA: TGTGCCAGCTCACCACGTTCGGCGTCAGGGATGAACACCGGGGAGCTGTTTTTT
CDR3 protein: CASSPRSASGMNTGELFF

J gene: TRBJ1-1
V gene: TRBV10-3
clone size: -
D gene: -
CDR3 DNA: TGTGCCGTCCATAGCGGTTTGAACACTGAAGCTTTCTTT
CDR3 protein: CAVHSGLNTEAFF

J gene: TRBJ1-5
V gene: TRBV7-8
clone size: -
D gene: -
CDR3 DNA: TGTGCCAGCAGCTTAGGGGGGGCAGGGAATCAGCCCCAGCATTTT
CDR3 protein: CASSLGGAGNQPQHF

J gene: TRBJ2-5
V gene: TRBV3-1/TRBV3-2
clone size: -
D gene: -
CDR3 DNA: TGTGCCAGCATTTCGAACCCCGGGACCCAGTACTTC
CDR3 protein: CASISNPGTQYF

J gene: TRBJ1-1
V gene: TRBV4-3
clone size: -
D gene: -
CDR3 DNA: TGCGCCAGCAGCCAAGGAAGGGGGATGAACACTGAAGCTTTCTTT
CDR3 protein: CASSQGRGMNTEAFF

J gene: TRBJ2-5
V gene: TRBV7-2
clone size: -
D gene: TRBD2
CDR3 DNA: TGTGCCAGCAGCTTAGTGGCGGGGGGGCGAAGGACGCAGACCCAGTACTTC
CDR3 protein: CASSLVAGGRRTQTQYF

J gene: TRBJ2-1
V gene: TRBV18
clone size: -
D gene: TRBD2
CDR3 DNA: TGTGCCAGCTCACCTGCTAGCGGGAGTTACAATGAGCAGTTCTTC
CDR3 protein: CASSPASGSYNEQFF

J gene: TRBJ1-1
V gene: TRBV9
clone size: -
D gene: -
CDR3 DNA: TGTGCCAGCAGCGCGACGGGATACACTGAAGCTTTCTTT
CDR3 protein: CASSATGYTEAFF

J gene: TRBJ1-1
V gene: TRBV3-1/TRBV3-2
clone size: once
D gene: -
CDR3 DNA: TGTGCCAGCAGCCAAGGTTTAATGAACACTGAAGCTTTCTTT
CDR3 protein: CASSQGLMNTEAFF

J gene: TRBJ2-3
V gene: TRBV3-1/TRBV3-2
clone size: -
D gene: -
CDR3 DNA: TGTGCCAGCAGCCTTTCCACACAGTTTTCTAGCACAGATACGCAGTATTTT
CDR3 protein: CASSLSTQFSSTDTQYF

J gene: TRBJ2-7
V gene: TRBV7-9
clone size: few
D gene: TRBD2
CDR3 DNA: TGTGCCAGCAGCTCCGATAGCGGGAGGGGCTACGAGCAGTACTTC
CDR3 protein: CASSSDSGRGYEQYF

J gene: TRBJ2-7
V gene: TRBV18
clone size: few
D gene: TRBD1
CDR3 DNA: TGTGCCAGCTCACCGACAGGGACCTACGAGCAGTACTTC
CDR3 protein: CASSPTGTYEQYF

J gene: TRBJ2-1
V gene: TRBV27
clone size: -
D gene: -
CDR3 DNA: TGTGCCAGCAGTTTATTTGGAGGTCTATACAATGAGCAGTTCTTC
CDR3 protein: CASSLFGGLYNEQFF

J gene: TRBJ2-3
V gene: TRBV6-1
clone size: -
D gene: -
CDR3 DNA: TGTGCCAGCAGTGATACCCAGGTGGTAAACACAGATACGCAGTATTTT
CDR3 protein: CASSDTQVVNTDTQYF

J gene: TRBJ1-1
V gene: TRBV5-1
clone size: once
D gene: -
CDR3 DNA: TGCGCCAGCAGTTCCAGGGCTAACACTGAAGCTTTCTTT
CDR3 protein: CASSSRANTEAFF

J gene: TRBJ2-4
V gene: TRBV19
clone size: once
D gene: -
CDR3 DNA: TGTGCCAGTAGTATGGGCAGGGGCGGAAACATTCAGTACTTC
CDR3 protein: CASSMGRGGNIQYF

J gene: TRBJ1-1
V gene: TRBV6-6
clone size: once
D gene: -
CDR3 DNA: TGTGCCAGCAGCCCATTGGGAGGGTTGGGGACTGAAGCTTTCTTT
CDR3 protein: CASSPLGGLGTEAFF

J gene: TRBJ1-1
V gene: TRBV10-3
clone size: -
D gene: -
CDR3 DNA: TGTGCCATCAGCTCACAGGGAGGTACGACTGAAGCTTTCTTT
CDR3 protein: CAISSQGGTTEAFF

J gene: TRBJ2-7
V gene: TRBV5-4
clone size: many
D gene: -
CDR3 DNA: TGTGCCAGCAGCTTTGTGACGGGCGAGCAGTACTTC
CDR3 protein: CASSFVTGEQYF

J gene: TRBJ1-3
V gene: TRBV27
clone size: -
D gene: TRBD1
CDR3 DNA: TGTGCCAGCAGTTTATCGACGGGACAGGGGCGTCTCTCTGGAAACACCATATATTTT
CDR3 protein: CASSLSTGQGRLSGNTIYF

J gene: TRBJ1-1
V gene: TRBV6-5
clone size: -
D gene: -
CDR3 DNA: TGTGCCAGCAGTTACTCGGGCAGGGCCGTGAACACTGAAGCTTTCTTT
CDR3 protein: CASSYSGRAVNTEAFF

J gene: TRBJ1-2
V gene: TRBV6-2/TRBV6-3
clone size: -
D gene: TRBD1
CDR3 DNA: TGTGCCAGCAGTTATTCCGACAGGGGGCTCTATGGCTACACCTTC
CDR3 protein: CASSYSDRGLYGYTF

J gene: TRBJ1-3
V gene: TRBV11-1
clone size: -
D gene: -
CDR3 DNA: TGTGCCAGCAGCCCCTCAGCCAACTCTGGAAACACCATATATTTT
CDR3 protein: CASSPSANSGNTIYF

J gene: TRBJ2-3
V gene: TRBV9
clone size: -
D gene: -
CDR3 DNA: TGTGCCAGCAGCGGCAGGGGCTACAGCACAGATACGCAGTATTTT
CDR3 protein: CASSGRGYSTDTQYF

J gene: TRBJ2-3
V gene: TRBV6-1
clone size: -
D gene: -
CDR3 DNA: TGTGCCAGCAGTGAAGATTTGGGCTTGTTCACAGATACGCAGTATTTT
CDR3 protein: CASSEDLGLFTDTQYF

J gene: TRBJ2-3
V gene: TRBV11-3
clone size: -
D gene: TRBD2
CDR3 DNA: TGTGCCAGCAGCCCCGGACTAGCTGGAGATACGCAGTATTTT
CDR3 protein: CASSPGLAGDTQYF